Reported below is one TCR beta chain. This clonotype came up many times. No base quality values were provided; no much bigger clone lies one nucleotide off. TCR cDNA was synthesized by 5'RACE template switching, through which a universal primer site and unique molecular identifiers were introduced. cDNA synthesis was primed from both the TCR alpha and TCR beta constant segments. Library amplification involved two PCR steps, and the second step added sample barcodes and sequencing adapters. Libraries were sequenced on Illumina HiSeq 2500 (2x100 bp) or NovaSeq (2x150 bp). On the authors' methods: MIGEC was used to demultiplex reads and collapse the reads into UMI consensus sequences, and MiXCR was used for V(D)J alignment. Clonotypes responding to the vaccine were identified with edgeR on replicate PBMC samples, with the criteria of FDR below 0.01 and a log2 fold change above 5 up to day 15. Bulk clonotypes were assigned CD4 or CD8 identity according to which sequenced CD4 or CD8 repertoire held them at higher abundance. To estimate the distribution of each clone across memory phenotypes, clonotype frequencies in memory subsets were weighted by FACS-sorted cell numbers. TCRdb reprocessed the public reads (quality trimming at Q25 with fastp, clone calling with MiXCR) and kept in-frame beta chains. Rows are unified per CDR3 protein, each entry keeping the most common DNA and genes. It is TCRdb's table, rather than the study itself, that gives the V and J calls and clone size. A total of approximately 32,000 distinct CDR3 sequences appear in this sample, 5% to 8.5% of them only once. Clones ranked in the top ten supply approximately 23% of the sample.

The record originates from a study of T cells after yellow fever vaccination (dated by TCRdb to about 2019). Regarding the study in general: Using CD3, CD45RA, CCR7 and CD95 staining, memory subsets (EM, EMRA, CM and Tscm) were sorted on a BD FACS Aria III. Sorting of memory subsets took place on days 0, 15 and 45 and at 18 months after primary vaccination, as well as on days 0, 15 and 45 after the 30-year booster. To track T-cell clones before and after primary and booster YFV17D yellow fever vaccination, bulk TCR alpha and beta repertoires were sequenced longitudinally. Blood was drawn at multiple timepoints before and after primary and secondary immunization, with bulk PBMC replicates and cell subsets isolated. The SMART-Seq v4 Ultra Low Input RNA kit was used to prepare libraries from fractions with low cell numbers. The cohort comprised two healthy male donors, one aged 18 to 30 and one aged 30 to 39 years.

Overall study outcomes, separate from this receptor: After the booster, most of the clones that had expanded following primary vaccination were detected again (approximately 96% of CD4 and 85% to 90% of CD8), which suggests that memory was broadly maintained. In the sorted memory subsets on day 0, nearly all of the vaccine-responding clonotypes fell below detection. Because the study included only two donors, the extent to which the findings can be generalized is limited. The secondary T-cell response was found to be weaker but faster than the primary response, with a peak reached on day 5 rather than on day 15. A small share of clonotypes was detected in both CD4 and CD8 compartments, with the overlap likely arising from convergent recombination. Computational filtering was needed because FACS-sorted repertoires could contain abundant contaminating clonotypes from the bulk population.

This specimen's treatment or condition label, per the study, means: live attenuated yellow fever vaccine strain. A standard Ficoll-Paque protocol was used to isolate PBMCs from peripheral blood. For sorted memory subsets, RNA extraction was done with the RNeasy Micro Kit. This TCR came from a man aged 18 to 30 who received the YFV17D yellow fever vaccine. Source: PBMCs, either bulk or a sorted T-cell subset (CD4+, CD8+, memory, or dextramer-sorted; not recorded which), taken on the day of the first yellow fever vaccination.

The nucleotide sequence is given as TGTGCCAGCAGCCAGGCCGAGGGCTATGGCTACACCTTC. Translated, it gives CASSQAEGYGYTF. The V and J segments used are TRBV7-3 and TRBJ1-2, with the D segment identity uncertain. The germline V gene encodes CDR1 SGHTA and CDR2 FQGTGA. The cysteine opens and the phenylalanine closes a CDR3 of 13 amino acids. Of the read, only the CDR3 DNA is kept; its 39 bases are in frame from base 1. The junction shows trimming of 5 bases on V and 4 bases on J, plus 11 bases between the germline ends.